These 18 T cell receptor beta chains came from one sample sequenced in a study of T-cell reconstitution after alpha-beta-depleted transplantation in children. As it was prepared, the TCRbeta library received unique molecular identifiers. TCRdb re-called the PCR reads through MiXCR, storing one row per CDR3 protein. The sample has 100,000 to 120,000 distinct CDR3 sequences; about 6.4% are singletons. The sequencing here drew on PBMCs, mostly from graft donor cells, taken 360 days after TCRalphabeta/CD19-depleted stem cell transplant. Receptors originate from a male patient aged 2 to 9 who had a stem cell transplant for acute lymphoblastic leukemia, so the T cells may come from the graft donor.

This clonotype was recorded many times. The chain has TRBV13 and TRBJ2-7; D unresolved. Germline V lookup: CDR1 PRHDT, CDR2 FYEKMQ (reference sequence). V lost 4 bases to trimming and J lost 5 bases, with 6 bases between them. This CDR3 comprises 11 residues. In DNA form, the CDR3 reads TGTGCCAGCAGCTCCTTGGACGAGCAGTACTTC. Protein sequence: CASSSLDEQYF.

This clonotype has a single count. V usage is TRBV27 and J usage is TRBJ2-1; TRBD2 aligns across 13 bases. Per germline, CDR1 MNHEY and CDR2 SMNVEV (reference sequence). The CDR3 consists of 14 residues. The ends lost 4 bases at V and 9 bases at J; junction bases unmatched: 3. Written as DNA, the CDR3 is TGTGCCAGCAGTTCGACTAGCGGGAGGTCTGAGCAGTTCTTC. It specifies CASSSTSGRSEQFF.

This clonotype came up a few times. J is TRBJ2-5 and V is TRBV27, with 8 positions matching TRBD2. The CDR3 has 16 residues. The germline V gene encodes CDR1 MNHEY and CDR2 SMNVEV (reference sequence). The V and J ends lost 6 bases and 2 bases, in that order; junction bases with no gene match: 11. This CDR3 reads CASSPSSGFFQETQYF. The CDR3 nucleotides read TGTGCCAGCAGCCCTTCTAGCGGGTTTTTTCAAGAGACCCAGTACTTC.

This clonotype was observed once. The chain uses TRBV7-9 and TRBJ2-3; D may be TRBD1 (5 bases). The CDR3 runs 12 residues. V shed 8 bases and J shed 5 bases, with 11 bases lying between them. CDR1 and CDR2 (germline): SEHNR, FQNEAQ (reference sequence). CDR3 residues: CASRWGGDTQYF. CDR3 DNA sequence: TGTGCCAGCCGCTGGGGCGGAGATACGCAGTATTTT.

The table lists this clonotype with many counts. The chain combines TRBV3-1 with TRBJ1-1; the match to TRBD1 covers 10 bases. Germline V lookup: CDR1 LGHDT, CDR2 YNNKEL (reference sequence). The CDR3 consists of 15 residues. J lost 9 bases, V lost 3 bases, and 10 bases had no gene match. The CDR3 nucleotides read TGTGCCAGCAGCCACCAATGGGACAGGGGACGGAAAGCTTTCTTT. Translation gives CASSHQWDRGRKAFF. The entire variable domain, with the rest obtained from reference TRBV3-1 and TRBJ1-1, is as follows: DTAVSQTPKYLVTQMGNDKSIKCEQNLGHDTMYWYKQDSKKFLKIMFSYNNKELIINETVPNRFSPKSPDKAHLNLHINSLELGDSAVYFCASSHQWDRGRKAFFGQGTRLTVV.

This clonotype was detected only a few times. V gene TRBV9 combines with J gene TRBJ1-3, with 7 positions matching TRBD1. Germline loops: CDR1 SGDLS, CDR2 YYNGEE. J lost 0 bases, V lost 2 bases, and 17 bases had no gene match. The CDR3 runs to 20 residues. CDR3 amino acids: CASSVHPGTVRSNSGNTIYF. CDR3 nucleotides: TGTGCCAGCAGCGTCCACCCCGGGACAGTCAGGTCCAACTCTGGAAACACCATATATTTT.

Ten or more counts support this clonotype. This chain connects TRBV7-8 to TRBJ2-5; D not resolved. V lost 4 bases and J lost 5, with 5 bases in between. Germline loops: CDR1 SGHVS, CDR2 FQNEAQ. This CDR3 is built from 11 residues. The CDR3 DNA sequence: TGTGCCAGCAGCTCATCGGAGACCCAGTACTTC. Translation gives CASSSSETQYF.

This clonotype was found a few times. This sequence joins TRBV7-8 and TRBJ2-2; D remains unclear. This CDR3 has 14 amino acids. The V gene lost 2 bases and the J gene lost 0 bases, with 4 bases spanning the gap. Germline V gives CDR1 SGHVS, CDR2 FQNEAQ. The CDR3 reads CASSLFTNTGELFF. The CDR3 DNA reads TGTGCCAGCAGCTTATTCACGAACACCGGGGAGCTGTTTTTT.

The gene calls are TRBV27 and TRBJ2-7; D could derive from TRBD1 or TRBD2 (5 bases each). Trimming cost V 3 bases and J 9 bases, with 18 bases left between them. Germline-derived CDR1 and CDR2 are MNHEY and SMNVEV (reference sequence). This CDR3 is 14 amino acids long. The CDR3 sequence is CASSFRGPRSGQYF. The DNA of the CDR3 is TGTGCCAGCAGTTTCCGGGGACCGCGTTCGGGGCAGTACTTC.

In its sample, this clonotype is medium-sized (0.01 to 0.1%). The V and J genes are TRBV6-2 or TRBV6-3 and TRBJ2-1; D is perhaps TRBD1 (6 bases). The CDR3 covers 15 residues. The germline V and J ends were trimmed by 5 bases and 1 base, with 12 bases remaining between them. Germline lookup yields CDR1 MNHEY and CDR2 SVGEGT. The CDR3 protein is CASSRQVLSYNEQFF. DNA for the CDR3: TGTGCCAGCAGTAGACAGGTCCTATCCTACAATGAGCAGTTCTTC.

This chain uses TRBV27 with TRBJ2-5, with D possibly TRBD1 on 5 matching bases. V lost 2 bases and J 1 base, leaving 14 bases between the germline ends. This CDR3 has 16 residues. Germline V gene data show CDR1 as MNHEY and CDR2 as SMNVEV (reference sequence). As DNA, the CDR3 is TGTGCCAGCAGTTTACGGGCAGGGCAAGCCCAAGAGACCCAGTACTTC. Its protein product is CASSLRAGQAQETQYF.

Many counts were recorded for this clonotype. For the CDR3, the DNA is TGTGCCAGCAGAAATCCGGGACTAGCGGGGTTGGGGCCAGATACGCAGTATTTT. Translated: CASRNPGLAGLGPDTQYF. The chain is built from TRBV11-1 and TRBJ2-3; 13 bases align to TRBD2. With V trimmed by 6 bases and J by 4 bases, 13 bases remained unmatched. This CDR3 has 18 residues. CDR1 is SGHAT and CDR2 is FQDESV in the germline V gene (reference sequence).

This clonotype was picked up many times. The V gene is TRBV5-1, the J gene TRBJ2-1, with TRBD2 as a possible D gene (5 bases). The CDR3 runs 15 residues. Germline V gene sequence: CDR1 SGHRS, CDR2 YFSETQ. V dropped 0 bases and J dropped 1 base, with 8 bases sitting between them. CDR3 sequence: CASSLVGESYNEQFF. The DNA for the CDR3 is TGCGCCAGCAGCTTGGTGGGAGAATCCTACAATGAGCAGTTCTTC.

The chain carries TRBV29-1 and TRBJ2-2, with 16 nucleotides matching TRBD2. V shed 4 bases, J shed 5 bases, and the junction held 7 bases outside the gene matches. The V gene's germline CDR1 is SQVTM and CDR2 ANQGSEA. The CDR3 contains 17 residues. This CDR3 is CSVGLRGLAGGTGELFF. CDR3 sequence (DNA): TGCAGCGTTGGTTTACGGGGACTAGCGGGAGGGACCGGGGAGCTGTTTTTT.

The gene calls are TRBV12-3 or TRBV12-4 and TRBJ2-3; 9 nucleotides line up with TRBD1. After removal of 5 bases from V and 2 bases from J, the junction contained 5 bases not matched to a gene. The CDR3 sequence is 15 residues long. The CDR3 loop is CASSHRGRVTDTQYF. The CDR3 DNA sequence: TGTGCCAGCAGTCACAGGGGGCGCGTCACAGATACGCAGTATTTT.

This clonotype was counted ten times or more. This CDR3 is CASSVTGTGELFF. In DNA form, the CDR3 reads TGTGCCAGCAGCGTAACCGGAACCGGGGAGCTGTTTTTT. The V and J genes are TRBV9 and TRBJ2-2, with D unclear. V was clipped by 1 base and J by 5 bases, with 6 bases between them. CDR3 length equals 13 residues. From germline, CDR1 is SGDLS and CDR2 YYNGEE.

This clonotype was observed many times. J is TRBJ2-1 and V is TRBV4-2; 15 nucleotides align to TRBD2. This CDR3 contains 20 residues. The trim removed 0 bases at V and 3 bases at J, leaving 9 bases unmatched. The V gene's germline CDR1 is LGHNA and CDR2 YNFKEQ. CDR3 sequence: CASSQDKGGLAGGRYNEQFF. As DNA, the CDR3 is TGTGCCAGCAGCCAAGATAAGGGGGGACTAGCGGGGGGCCGCTACAATGAGCAGTTCTTC.

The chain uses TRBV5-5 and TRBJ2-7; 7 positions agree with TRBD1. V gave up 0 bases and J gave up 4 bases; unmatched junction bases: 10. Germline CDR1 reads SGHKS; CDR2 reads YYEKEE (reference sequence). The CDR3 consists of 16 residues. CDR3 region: CASSLVQGVLVYEQYF. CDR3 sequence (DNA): TGTGCCAGCAGCTTGGTCCAGGGGGTGTTGGTTTACGAGCAGTACTTC.